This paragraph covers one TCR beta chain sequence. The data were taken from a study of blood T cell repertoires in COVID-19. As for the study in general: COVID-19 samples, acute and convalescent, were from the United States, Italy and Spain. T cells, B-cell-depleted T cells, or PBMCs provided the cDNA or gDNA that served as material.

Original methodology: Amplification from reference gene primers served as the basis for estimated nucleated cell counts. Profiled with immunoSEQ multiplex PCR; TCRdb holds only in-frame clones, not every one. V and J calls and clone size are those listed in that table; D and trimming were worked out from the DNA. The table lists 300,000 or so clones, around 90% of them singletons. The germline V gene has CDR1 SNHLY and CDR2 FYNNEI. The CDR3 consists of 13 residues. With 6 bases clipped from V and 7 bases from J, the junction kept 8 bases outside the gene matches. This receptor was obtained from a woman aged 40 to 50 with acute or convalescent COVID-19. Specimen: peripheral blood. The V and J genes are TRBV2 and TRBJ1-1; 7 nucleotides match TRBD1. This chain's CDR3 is CASRLDRQHEAFF. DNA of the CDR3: TGTGCCAGCAGGCTGGACAGGCAGCATGAAGCTTTCTTT. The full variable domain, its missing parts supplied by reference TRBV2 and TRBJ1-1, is EPEVTQTPSHQVTQMGQEVILRCVPISNHLYFYWYRQILGQKVEFLVSFYNNEISEKSEIFDDQFSVERPDGSNFTLKIRSTKLEDSAMYFCASRLDRQHEAFFGQGTRLTVV.